A selection of T cell receptor beta chains follows, all from one sample in a study of PD-1 blockade in mismatch repair-deficient tumors. Libraries were prepared by immunoSEQ multiplex PCR; TCRdb keeps only in-frame clonotypes and omits some of them. The sample carries approximately 50,000 clones, 78% recorded once. The source material was peripheral blood, sampled 4 weeks after starting pembrolizumab. These receptors were taken from an adult with mismatch repair-deficient cancer. Each CDR3 is given with its conserved first and last residue. The order of the fields is J gene, clone size, D gene, V gene, CDR3 protein, CDR3 DNA. The D gene is left open where the match is weak. Size values are once, few and many counts, or a class for expanded clones, and some rows have none.

>TRBJ2-7|NA|NA|TRBV5-6
CASSLVAETYEQYF
TGTGCCAGCAGCTTGGTGGCGGAGACCTACGAGCAGTACTTC
>TRBJ1-3|NA|NA|TRBV7-9
CASLDGSGNTIYF
TGTGCCAGTTTAGACGGCTCTGGAAACACCATATATTTT
>TRBJ2-7|NA|TRBD2|TRBV10-1
CASSEQLAGGTYEQYF
TGCGCCAGCAGTGAGCAACTAGCGGGAGGGACCTACGAGCAGTACTTC
>TRBJ2-1|NA|TRBD2|TRBV15
CATSRRREPSYNEQFF
TGTGCCACCAGCAGACGGCGGGAGCCATCCTACAATGAGCAGTTCTTC
>TRBJ1-1|NA|NA|TRBV20-1
CSAREVSEAFF
TGCAGTGCGAGGGAGGTTTCTGAAGCTTTCTTT
>TRBJ1-2|NA|TRBD1|TRBV7-2
CASSRDRDHYGYTF
TGTGCCAGCAGCCGGGACAGGGACCACTATGGCTACACCTTC
>TRBJ1-5|NA|NA|TRBV19
CASREGGRVQPQHF
TGTGCCAGTAGAGAGGGGGGCAGGGTTCAGCCCCAGCATTTT
>TRBJ2-7|NA|NA|TRBV5-1
CASSLGGSLVYEQYF
TGCGCCAGCAGCTTGGGGGGGTCCCTCGTTTACGAGCAGTACTTC
>TRBJ2-7|NA|TRBD1|TRBV7-9
CASSYQTGRDEQYF
TGTGCCAGCAGTTACCAGACAGGGCGGGACGAGCAGTACTTC
>TRBJ1-2|once|NA|TRBV10-3
CAISESTGEVGDGYTF
TGTGCCATCAGTGAGTCGACCGGGGAAGTCGGTGATGGCTACACCTTC
>TRBJ2-1|NA|TRBD1|TRBV14
CASSLTTGGLRDEQFF
TGTGCCAGCAGCCTAACGACAGGGGGTCTGCGTGATGAGCAGTTCTTC
>TRBJ1-2|NA|NA|TRBV19
CASSPPGEYYGYTF
TGTGCCAGTAGTCCCCCAGGGGAGTACTATGGCTACACCTTC
>TRBJ1-1|NA|TRBD1|TRBV29-1
CSATGVVNTEAFF
TGCAGCGCCACAGGGGTGGTGAACACTGAAGCTTTCTTT
>TRBJ2-7|NA|TRBD1|TRBV11-2
CASSGRDRGGNEQYF
TGTGCCAGCAGCGGACGGGACAGGGGAGGGAACGAGCAGTACTTC
>TRBJ2-3|NA|NA|TRBV5-1
CASSLGLSTDTQYF
TGCGCCAGCAGCTTAGGACTATCCACAGATACGCAGTATTTT
>TRBJ2-5|NA|NA|TRBV5-5
CASSLRGGVWETQYF
TGTGCCAGCAGCTTGAGAGGAGGGGTGTGGGAGACCCAGTACTTC
>TRBJ2-5|once|TRBD1|TRBV19
CASSAQTGFQETQYF
TGTGCCAGTAGTGCACAGACAGGGTTTCAAGAGACCCAGTACTTC
>TRBJ1-1|NA|TRBD1|TRBV27
CATSDRVTEAFF
TGTGCCACCAGCGACAGGGTCACTGAAGCTTTCTTT
>TRBJ2-7|NA|NA|TRBV4-2
CASSQLGQTEQYF
TGTGCCAGCAGCCAACTCGGACAGACTGAGCAGTACTTC
>TRBJ2-1|NA|TRBD1|TRBV5-1
CASSLEGGSIDEQFF
TGCGCCAGCAGCTTGGAAGGGGGCTCCATAGATGAGCAGTTCTTC
>TRBJ1-1|NA|NA|TRBV27
CASRTNTEAFF
TGTGCCAGCAGAACAAACACTGAAGCTTTCTTT
>TRBJ2-5|NA|NA|TRBV5-1
CASSFDTGEGETQYF
TGCGCCAGCAGCTTTGACACGGGTGAAGGGGAGACCCAGTACTTC
>TRBJ2-1|NA|NA|TRBV7-6
CASSPAGRYNEQFF
TGTGCCAGCAGCCCCGCTGGACGGTACAATGAGCAGTTCTTC
>TRBJ2-1|NA|NA|TRBV4-1
CASSQIGSSNEQFF
TGCGCCAGCAGCCAGATAGGGTCATCCAATGAGCAGTTCTTC
>TRBJ1-1|NA|NA|TRBV28
CASSTSSNSNTEAFF
TGTGCCAGCAGTACATCCAGCAACTCGAACACTGAAGCTTTCTTT
>TRBJ1-2|NA|TRBD1|TRBV7-9
CASSSTGGLNYGYTF
TGTGCCAGCAGCTCGACAGGGGGCCTTAACTATGGCTACACCTTC
>TRBJ2-2|NA|TRBD1|TRBV7-9
CASSPRDRGEGGELFF
TGTGCCAGCAGCCCACGGGACAGGGGCGAGGGCGGGGAGCTGTTTTTT
>TRBJ2-7|NA|TRBD1|TRBV19
CASRKALGQGFHEQYF
TGTGCCAGTAGAAAAGCCCTGGGACAGGGGTTCCACGAGCAGTACTTC
>TRBJ2-3|NA|TRBD2|TRBV7-2
CASSLAGVSTDTQYF
TGTGCCAGCAGCCTAGCGGGAGTATCCACAGATACGCAGTATTTT
>TRBJ1-3|NA|TRBD1|TRBV6-1
CASRDRVASGNTIYF
TGTGCCAGCAGGGACAGGGTGGCGTCTGGAAACACCATATATTTT
>TRBJ1-2|NA|NA|TRBV16
CASSQSFGDSHGYTF
TGTGCCAGCAGCCAATCGTTTGGCGATTCGCATGGCTACACCTTC
>TRBJ2-3|NA|TRBD2|TRBV7-9
CASSLTSGSWDTQYF
TGTGCCAGCAGCCTGACTAGCGGGAGCTGGGATACGCAGTATTTT
>TRBJ2-1|NA|NA|TRBV30
CAWRDGTGGVEQFF
TGTGCCTGGAGGGACGGGACGGGGGGCGTTGAGCAGTTCTTC
>TRBJ2-7|NA|NA|TRBV9
CASSVGDGDSYEQYF
TGTGCCAGCAGCGTAGGCGACGGGGACTCCTACGAGCAGTACTTC
>TRBJ1-5|NA|NA|TRBV6-6
CASSYSDSGINQPQHF
TGTGCCAGCAGTTACTCCGATTCGGGAATTAATCAGCCCCAGCATTTT
>TRBJ1-6|NA|NA|TRBV10-3
CAISTDNSPLHF
TGTGCCATCAGCACGGATAATTCACCCCTCCACTTT
>TRBJ2-1|NA|NA|TRBV11-2
CASSLGQNNEQFF
TGTGCCAGCAGCTTAGGACAGAACAATGAGCAGTTCTTC
>TRBJ2-7|NA|TRBD2|TRBV11-3
CASSSSGDLEQYF
TGTGCCAGCAGCTCTAGCGGGGACTTGGAGCAGTACTTC
>TRBJ2-7|once|NA|TRBV18
CASFTTRDKSTTQYF
TGTGCCAGCTTCACCACCCGGGACAAGTCTACGACGCAGTACTTC
>TRBJ1-1|NA|NA|TRBV7-2
CASSYQQGVGTEAFF
TGTGCCAGCAGCTACCAACAGGGCGTCGGCACTGAAGCTTTCTTT
>TRBJ1-5|once|TRBD1|TRBV5-1
CASSSGGGTGNQPQHF
TGCGCCAGCAGCTCAGGGGGCGGTACCGGCAATCAGCCCCAGCATTTT
>TRBJ1-5|NA|NA|TRBV9
CASSSPWTPGAPKRNQPQHF
TGTGCCAGCAGCTCCCCCTGGACCCCCGGGGCCCCGAAACGCAATCAGCCCCAGCATTTT
>TRBJ1-2|NA|TRBD1|TRBV27
CASSPNPDRGLGYTF
TGTGCCAGCAGTCCAAACCCGGACAGGGGGCTAGGCTACACCTTC
>TRBJ2-7|NA|NA|TRBV29-1
CSGQGSYEQYF
TGCAGCGGCCAGGGTTCCTACGAGCAGTACTTC
>TRBJ2-7|NA|NA|TRBV6-6
CASTRSTYEQYF
TGTGCCAGCACCCGGAGCACCTACGAGCAGTACTTC
>TRBJ2-3|NA|NA|TRBV7-2
CASSPGHSTDTQYF
TGTGCCAGCAGCCCGGGACATTCCACAGATACGCAGTATTTT
>TRBJ1-1|NA|TRBD1|TRBV30
CAWSVQGGAEAFF
TGTGCCTGGAGTGTACAGGGGGGCGCTGAAGCTTTCTTT
>TRBJ2-1|few|NA|TRBV7-3
CASSSRQGSYNEQFF
TGTGCCAGCAGTAGCAGGCAGGGCTCCTACAATGAGCAGTTCTTC
>TRBJ2-7|NA|NA|TRBV6-1
CASRGLAQTYEQYF
TGTGCCAGCAGAGGGCTAGCTCAGACCTACGAGCAGTACTTC
>TRBJ2-5|NA|TRBD2|TRBV11-2
CASTRLAGRETQYF
TGTGCCAGCACCCGACTAGCGGGAAGGGAGACCCAGTACTTC
>TRBJ2-1|NA|TRBD2|TRBV19
CASSIDGTNNEQFF
TGTGCCAGTAGTATAGACGGGACTAACAATGAGCAGTTCTTC
>TRBJ1-5|NA|NA|TRBV21-1
CASSASTGVNQPQHF
TGTGCCAGCAGCGCGTCGACAGGGGTCAATCAGCCCCAGCATTTT
>TRBJ1-1|NA|NA|TRBV5-1
CASSFGGQNTEAFF
TGCGCCAGCAGCTTCGGTGGACAGAACACTGAAGCTTTCTTT
>TRBJ2-1|NA|NA|TRBV4-2
CASSQETGVAYEQFF
TGTGCCAGCAGCCAAGAGACGGGAGTTGCCTATGAGCAGTTCTTC
>TRBJ2-7|once|NA|TRBV7-8
CASSPGPPGYEQYF
TGTGCCAGCAGCCCGGGACCGCCGGGCTACGAGCAGTACTTC